Below, one TCR beta chain is given with its context. The target antigen is unknown. At one end the junction does not follow the germline gene, possibly because of a read error. The data were taken from a study of tumor and adjacent non-tumor tissue in lung cancer. Study-level results: Shorter survival was associated with higher TCR diversity in tumors. Tumor tissue had significantly higher TCR diversity than normal lung.

The library came from three nested PCR rounds adapted from ARM-PCR protocols. MiXCR, applied by TCRdb to the multiplex PCR reads, yields one record per CDR3 protein. The repertoire holds 71,000 or so distinct CDR3 sequences, with around 80% as singletons. Germline loops: CDR1 DFQATT, CDR2 SNEGSKA (reference sequence). This CDR3 has 15 amino acids. The template was RNA from unsorted bulk tissue. Sequencing input: lung tumor tissue. The sequence was obtained from a woman in her forties or fifties with non-small cell lung cancer. V and J are TRBV20-1 and TRBJ1-6, with D possibly matching TRBD1 (6 bases). CDR3 DNA: TGCAGTGTTGCCCCGGAAGGGGGGAGAAATTCACTCCTCCACTTT. Translating gives CSVAPEGGRNSLLHF.